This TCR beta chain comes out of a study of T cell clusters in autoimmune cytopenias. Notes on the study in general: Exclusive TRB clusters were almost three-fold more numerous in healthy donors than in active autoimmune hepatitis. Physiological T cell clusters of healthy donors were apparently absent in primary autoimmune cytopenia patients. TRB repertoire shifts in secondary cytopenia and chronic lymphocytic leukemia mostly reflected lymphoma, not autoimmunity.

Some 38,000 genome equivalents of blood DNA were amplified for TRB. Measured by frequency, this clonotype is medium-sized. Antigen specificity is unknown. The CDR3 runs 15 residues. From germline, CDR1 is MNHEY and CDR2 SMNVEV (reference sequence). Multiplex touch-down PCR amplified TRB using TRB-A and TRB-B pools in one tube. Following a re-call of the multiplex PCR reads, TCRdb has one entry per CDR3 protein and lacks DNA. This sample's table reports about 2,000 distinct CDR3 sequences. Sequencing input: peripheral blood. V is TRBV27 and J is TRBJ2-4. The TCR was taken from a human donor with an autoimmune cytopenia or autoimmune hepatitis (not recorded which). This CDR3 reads CASSPRLVAKNIQYF.